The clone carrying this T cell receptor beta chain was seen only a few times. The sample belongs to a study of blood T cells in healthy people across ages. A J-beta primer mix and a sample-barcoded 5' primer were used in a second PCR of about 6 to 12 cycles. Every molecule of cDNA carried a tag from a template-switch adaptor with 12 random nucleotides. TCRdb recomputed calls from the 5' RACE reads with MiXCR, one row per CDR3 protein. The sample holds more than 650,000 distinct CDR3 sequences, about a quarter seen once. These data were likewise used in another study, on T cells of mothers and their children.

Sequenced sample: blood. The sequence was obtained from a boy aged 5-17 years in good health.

The CDR3 is CASSFSYKYGYTF. The CDR3 coding sequence is TGTGCCAGCAGTTTCTCCTACAAGTATGGCTACACCTTC. The rearrangement links TRBV6-5 to TRBJ1-2; D is uncertain. CDR1 MNHEY and CDR2 SVGAGI come from the germline V gene. CDR3 size: 13 residues. Trimming took 4 bases from V and 5 from J, leaving 11 bases between them.